A selection of T cell receptor beta chains follows, all from one sample in a study of blood T cell repertoires in COVID-19. Clones were sequenced by immunoSEQ multiplex PCR, and TCRdb holds only the in-frame ones, with some missing. The sample includes 90,000 to 110,000 clones, over 65% seen only once; the top ten take roughly 18%. Input material: peripheral blood. The receptors come from a woman aged 55-69 years with acute or convalescent COVID-19. Both conserved end residues are part of each CDR3. The D gene is left open where the match is weak. A row's size may be missing; if present it is once, few, many or a size class.

d_call	clone_size	v_call	j_call	cdr3_nt	cdr3_aa
TRBD2	once	TRBV10-1	TRBJ2-1	TGCGCCAGCGGGGACGGAGCTAGCGGGATGGTTCATGAGCAGTTCTTC	CASGDGASGMVHEQFF
TRBD1	NA	TRBV28	TRBJ2-2	TGTGCCAGCAGTTTAACAGGGGCCGGGCTTACCGGGGAGCTGTTTTTT	CASSLTGAGLTGELFF
NA	NA	TRBV24-1	TRBJ1-1	TGTGCCAGACAGACAAGGCCAGACACTGAAGCTTTCTTT	CARQTRPDTEAFF
NA	once	TRBV5-1	TRBJ2-2	TGCGCCAGCCGAGGGCCTAGTCCAGGCGCCGGGGAGCTGTTTTTT	CASRGPSPGAGELFF
NA	NA	TRBV30	TRBJ1-5	TGTGCCTGGAGTGTACATGTGGCCATTCAGCCCCAGCATTTT	CAWSVHVAIQPQHF
NA	NA	TRBV3-1/TRBV3-2	TRBJ1-3	TGTGCCAGCAGCCTCAGTTGGGCGGGCCAAGGAAACACCATATATTTT	CASSLSWAGQGNTIYF
TRBD1	NA	TRBV3-1/TRBV3-2	TRBJ1-6	TGTGCCAGCAGCCAGACGGACAGGGTCAATTCACCCCTCCACTTT	CASSQTDRVNSPLHF
NA	NA	TRBV6-5	TRBJ2-7	TGTGCCAGCCGCGCAGGGCCCAACGAGCAGTACTTC	CASRAGPNEQYF
TRBD2	NA	TRBV5-1	TRBJ2-2	TGCGCCAGCAGCTTAACAGGACTAGATGGCGGGGAGCTGTTTTTT	CASSLTGLDGGELFF
NA	NA	TRBV30	TRBJ1-1	TGTGCCTGGAGAAGGGGCAGGGTGAACACTGAAGCTTTCTTT	CAWRRGRVNTEAFF
NA	NA	TRBV21-1	TRBJ1-2	TGTGCCAGCAGCAAAGGAGGGGACAGGGGACTCTATGGCTACACCTTC	CASSKGGDRGLYGYTF
TRBD1	NA	TRBV18	TRBJ1-3	TGTGCCAGCTCACCATCCGGACAGGGGGCGTCGATCATATATTTT	CASSPSGQGASIIYF
TRBD2	NA	TRBV5-1	TRBJ2-5	TGCGCCAGCAGCTTTAAAGCGGGAGGGCAAGAGACCCAGTACTTC	CASSFKAGGQETQYF
TRBD1	few	TRBV19	TRBJ1-5	TGTGCCAGTAGCCCGGACAGGAATGGGTATAGCAATCAGCCCCAGCATTTT	CASSPDRNGYSNQPQHF
TRBD1	NA	TRBV28	TRBJ2-1	TGTGCCAGCAGGGACAGGGGGCGAGAAAATGAGCAGTTCTTC	CASRDRGRENEQFF